This T cell receptor (beta chain) was recovered during a study of CD8+ T cells in alopecia areata. In the case of this clone: The antigen is not known.

CDR1 is GTSNPN, CDR2 SVGIG, per germline (reference sequence). This CDR3 is built from 13 residues. Trimming removed 1 base at V and 4 bases at J, with 7 bases between. Study results and limitations: Lesional tissue from the scalp (especially in alopecia totalis/universalis) showed higher clonality than normal scalp.

Once RNA had been extracted, it was reverse transcribed into cDNA to act as the sequencing template. Sequencing was performed with immunoSEQ multiplex PCR; in TCRdb, only in-frame clones are kept and a portion is missing. The data show about 200,000 clones, 57% seen once. The sequencing here drew on CD4+ T cells sorted from blood, taken at week 0. The gene calls are TRBV30 and TRBJ2-2, with TRBD1 as a possible D gene (5 bases). The source is a human donor with alopecia areata. As DNA, the CDR3 is TGTGCCTGGAGTGGACAGTTCACCGGGGAGCTGTTTTTT. Amino acids: CAWSGQFTGELFF.